This is a list of T cell receptor beta chains from one sample in a study of blood T cell repertoires in COVID-19. Profiling relied on immunoSEQ multiplex PCR, and the TCRdb table lists in-frame clones only, not all of them. The sample contains approximately 300,000 clones, around 90% of which appear only once. Sequencing was performed on PBMCs or T cells enriched from blood (not recorded which). The receptors derive from a man in his 60s who had recovered from COVID-19. Each CDR3 is given without its conserved first and last residue. The D gene is left open where the match is weak. Clone size is not always given. Where it is, it says once, few, many or a class for expanded clones.

TRBJ2-5	TRBD2	TRBV7-9	-	ASSLISGTSTETQY
TRBJ2-7	-	TRBV6-5	few	ATGRGGSYEQY
TRBJ2-1	-	TRBV3-1/TRBV3-2	-	ASSPRGSSSYNEQF
TRBJ1-1	-	TRBV6-2/TRBV6-3	-	ASSQQGTRTEAF
TRBJ1-3	TRBD1	TRBV9	once	ASKGQGGYNTIY
TRBJ2-5	-	TRBV5-6	-	ASSFERSQGETQY
TRBJ1-1	-	TRBV10-3	-	AISESGRGNTEAF
TRBJ2-1	-	TRBV5-1	-	ASNAGTPYNEQF
TRBJ1-1	-	TRBV29-1	-	SGGPRGANTEAF
TRBJ2-5	-	TRBV5-1	-	ASSPNGEPRETQY
TRBJ1-5	-	TRBV3-1/TRBV3-2	-	ASSQGRGWNQPQH
TRBJ1-3	-	TRBV4-1	-	ASSQEMTGLSSGNTIY
TRBJ1-2	TRBD1	TRBV3-1/TRBV3-2	-	ASSQTGGPYGYT
TRBJ2-7	-	TRBV11-2	-	ASSLIVTSLAGEQY
TRBJ1-6	TRBD1	TRBV19	-	ASRQGTAIYNSPLH
TRBJ2-5	-	TRBV18	once	ASSPDLGGETQY
TRBJ1-4	-	TRBV18	-	ASSPEDSLVNEKLF
TRBJ2-1	TRBD2	TRBV25-1	once	ASSDWTSGRSYNEQF
TRBJ1-1	TRBD1	TRBV7-2	-	ASSLTGGNPEAF
TRBJ2-7	TRBD1	TRBV6-5	-	ASSWDRWYEQY
TRBJ2-5	-	TRBV7-9	-	ASSMRPGETQY
TRBJ1-2	-	TRBV5-1	-	ASSWSGEDYGYT
TRBJ1-2	TRBD1	TRBV30	-	AWTRQGDGYT
TRBJ1-4	-	TRBV6-5	-	ASNRGSRLLGLF
TRBJ2-7	TRBD2	TRBV5-6	-	ASSPGRDEQY